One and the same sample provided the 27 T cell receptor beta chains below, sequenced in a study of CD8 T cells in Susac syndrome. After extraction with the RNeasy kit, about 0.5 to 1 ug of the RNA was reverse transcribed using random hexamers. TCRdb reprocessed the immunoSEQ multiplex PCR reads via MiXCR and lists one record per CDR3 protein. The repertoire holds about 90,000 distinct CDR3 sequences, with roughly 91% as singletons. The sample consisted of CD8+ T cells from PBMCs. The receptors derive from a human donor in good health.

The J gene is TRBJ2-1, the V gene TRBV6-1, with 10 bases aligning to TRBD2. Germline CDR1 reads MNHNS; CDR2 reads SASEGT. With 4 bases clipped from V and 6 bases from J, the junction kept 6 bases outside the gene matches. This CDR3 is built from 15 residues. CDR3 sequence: CASSVWSGGANEQFF. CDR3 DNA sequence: TGTGCCAGCAGTGTATGGAGCGGGGGGGCCAATGAGCAGTTCTTC.

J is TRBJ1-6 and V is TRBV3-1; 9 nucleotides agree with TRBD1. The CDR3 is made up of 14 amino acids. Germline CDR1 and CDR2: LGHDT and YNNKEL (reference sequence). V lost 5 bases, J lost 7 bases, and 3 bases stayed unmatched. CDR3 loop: CASSEGQGNSPLHF. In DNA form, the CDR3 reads TGTGCCAGCAGCGAAGGACAGGGGAATTCACCCCTCCACTTT.

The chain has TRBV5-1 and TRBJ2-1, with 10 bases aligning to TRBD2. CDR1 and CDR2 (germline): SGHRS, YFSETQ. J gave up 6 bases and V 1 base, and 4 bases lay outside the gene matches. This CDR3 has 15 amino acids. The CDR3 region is CASSLTSGALNEQFF. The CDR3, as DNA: TGCGCCAGCAGCTTGACTAGCGGGGCCCTCAATGAGCAGTTCTTC.

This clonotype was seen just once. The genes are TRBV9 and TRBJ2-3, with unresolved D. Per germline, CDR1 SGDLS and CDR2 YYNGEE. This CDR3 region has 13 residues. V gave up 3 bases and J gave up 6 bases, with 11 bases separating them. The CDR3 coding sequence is TGTGCCAGCAGCGACTGGTCCGGGGATACGCAGTATTTT. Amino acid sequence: CASSDWSGDTQYF.

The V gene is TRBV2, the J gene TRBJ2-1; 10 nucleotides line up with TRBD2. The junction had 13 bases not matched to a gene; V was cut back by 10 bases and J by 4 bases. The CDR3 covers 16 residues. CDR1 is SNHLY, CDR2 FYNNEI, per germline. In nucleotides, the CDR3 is TGTGCCATCAAAGGTCCACTAGCGGGACAATACAATGAGCAGTTCTTC. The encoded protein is CAIKGPLAGQYNEQFF. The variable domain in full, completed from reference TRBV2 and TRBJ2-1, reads EPEVTQTPSHQVTQMGQEVILRCVPISNHLYFYWYRQILGQKVEFLVSFYNNEISEKSEIFDDQFSVERPDGSNFTLKIRSTKLEDSAMYFCAIKGPLAGQYNEQFFGPGTRLTVL.

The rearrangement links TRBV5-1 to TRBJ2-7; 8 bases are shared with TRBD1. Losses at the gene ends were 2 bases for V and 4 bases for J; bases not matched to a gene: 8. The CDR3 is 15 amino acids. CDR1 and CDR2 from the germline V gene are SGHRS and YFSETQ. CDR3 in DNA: TGCGCCAGCAGCTTTACTGGGACAGGCGCATACGAGCAGTACTTC. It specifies CASSFTGTGAYEQYF.

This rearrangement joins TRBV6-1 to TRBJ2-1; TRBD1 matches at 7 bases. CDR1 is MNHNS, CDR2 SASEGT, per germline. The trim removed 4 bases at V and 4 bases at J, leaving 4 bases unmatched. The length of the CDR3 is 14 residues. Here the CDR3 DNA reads TGTGCCAGCAGTGGACAGGGATGGTACAATGAGCAGTTCTTC. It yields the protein CASSGQGWYNEQFF.

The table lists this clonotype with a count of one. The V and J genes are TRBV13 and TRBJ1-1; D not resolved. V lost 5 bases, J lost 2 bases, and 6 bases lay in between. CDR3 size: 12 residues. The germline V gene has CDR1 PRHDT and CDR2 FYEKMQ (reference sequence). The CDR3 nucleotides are TGTGCCAGCAGCCACAGAAACACTGAAGCTTTCTTT. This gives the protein CASSHRNTEAFF.

The CDR3 DNA is TGTGCCAGCAGTTACTCCCTAGCGGGGTCGGATGAGCAGTTCTTC. Its protein product is CASSYSLAGSDEQFF. V and J are TRBV6-5 and TRBJ2-1, with 9 bases fitting TRBD2. CDR1 and CDR2 (germline): MNHEY, SVGAGI. CDR3 size: 15 residues. V trimming: 0 bases; J trimming: 8 bases; junction bases outside the gene matches: 5.

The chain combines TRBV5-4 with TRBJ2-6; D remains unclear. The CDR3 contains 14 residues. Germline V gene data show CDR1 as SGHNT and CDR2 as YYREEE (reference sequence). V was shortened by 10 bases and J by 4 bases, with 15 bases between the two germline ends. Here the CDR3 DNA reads TGTGCCTCTGCACAAAGGGAAGGGGCCAACGTCCTGACTTTC. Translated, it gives CASAQREGANVLTF.

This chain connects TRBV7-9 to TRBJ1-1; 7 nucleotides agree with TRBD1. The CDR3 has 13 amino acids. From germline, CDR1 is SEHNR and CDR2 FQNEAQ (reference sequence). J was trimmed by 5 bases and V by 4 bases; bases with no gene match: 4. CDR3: CASSSQGVTEAFF. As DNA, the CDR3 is TGTGCCAGCAGCTCCCAGGGGGTTACTGAAGCTTTCTTT.

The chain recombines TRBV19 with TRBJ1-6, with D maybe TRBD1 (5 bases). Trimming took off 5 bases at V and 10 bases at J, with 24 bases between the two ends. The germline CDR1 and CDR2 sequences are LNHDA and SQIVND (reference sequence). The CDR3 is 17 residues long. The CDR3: CASSGAEAGTAESPLHF. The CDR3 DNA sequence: TGTGCCAGTAGTGGGGCCGAGGCCGGGACGGCGGAATCACCCCTCCACTTT.

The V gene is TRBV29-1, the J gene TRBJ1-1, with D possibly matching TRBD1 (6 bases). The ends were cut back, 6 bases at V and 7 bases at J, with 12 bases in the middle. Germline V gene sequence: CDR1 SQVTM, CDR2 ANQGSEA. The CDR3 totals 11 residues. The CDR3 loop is CSVPRGGEAFF. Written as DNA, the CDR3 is TGCAGCGTCCCAAGGGGGGGTGAAGCTTTCTTT.

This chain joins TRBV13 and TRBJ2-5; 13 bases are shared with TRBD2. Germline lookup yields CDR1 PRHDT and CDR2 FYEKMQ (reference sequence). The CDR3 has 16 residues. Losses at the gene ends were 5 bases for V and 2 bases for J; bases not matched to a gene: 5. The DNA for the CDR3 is TGTGCCAGCAGCCAAAGACTAGCGGGGGGACAAGAGACCCAGTACTTC. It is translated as CASSQRLAGGQETQYF. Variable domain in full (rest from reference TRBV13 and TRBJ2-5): AAGVIQSPRHLIKEKRETATLKCYPIPRHDTVYWYQQGPGQDPQFLISFYEKMQSDKGSIPDRFSAQQFSDYHSELNMSSLELGDSALYFCASSQRLAGGQETQYFGPGTRLLVL.

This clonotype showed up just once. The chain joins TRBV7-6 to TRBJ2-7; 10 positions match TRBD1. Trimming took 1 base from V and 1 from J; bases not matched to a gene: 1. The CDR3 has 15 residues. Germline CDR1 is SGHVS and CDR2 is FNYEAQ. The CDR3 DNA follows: TGTGCCAGCAGCTTAGGGACAGGGGGGTCCTACGAGCAGTACTTC. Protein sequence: CASSLGTGGSYEQYF.

The CDR3 protein is CASRGALEQYF. The CDR3, as DNA: TGTGCCAGCAGAGGCGCTCTCGAGCAGTACTTC. The chain is built from TRBV12-3 or TRBV12-4 and TRBJ2-7, with D hard to call. The CDR3 contains 11 residues. The ends were cut back, 6 bases at V and 6 bases at J, with 9 bases in the middle.

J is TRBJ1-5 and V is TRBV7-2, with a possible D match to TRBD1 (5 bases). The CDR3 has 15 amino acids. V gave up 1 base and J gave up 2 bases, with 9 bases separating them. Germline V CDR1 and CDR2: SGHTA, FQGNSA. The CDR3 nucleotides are TGTGCCAGCAGCTTAGTTAGGGGCGGCAATCAGCCCCAGCATTTT. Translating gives CASSLVRGGNQPQHF.

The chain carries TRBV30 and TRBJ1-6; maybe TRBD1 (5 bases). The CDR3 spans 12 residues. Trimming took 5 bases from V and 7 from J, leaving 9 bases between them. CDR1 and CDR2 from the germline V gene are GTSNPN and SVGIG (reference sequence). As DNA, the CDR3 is TGTGCCTGGCAGGACATGAATTCACCCCTCCACTTT. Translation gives CAWQDMNSPLHF.

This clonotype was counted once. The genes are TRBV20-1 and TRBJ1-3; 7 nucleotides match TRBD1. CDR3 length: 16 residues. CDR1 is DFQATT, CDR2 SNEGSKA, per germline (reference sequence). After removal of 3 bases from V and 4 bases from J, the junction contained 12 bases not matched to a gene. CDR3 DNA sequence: TGCAGTGCTAGCAGTCACAGGGGAGCGTCAGGAAACACCATATATTTT. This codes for CSASSHRGASGNTIYF.

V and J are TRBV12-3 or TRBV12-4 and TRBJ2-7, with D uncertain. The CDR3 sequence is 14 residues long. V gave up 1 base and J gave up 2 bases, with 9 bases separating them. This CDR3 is CASSLGNTPYEQYF. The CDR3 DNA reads TGTGCCAGCAGTTTAGGCAATACGCCCTACGAGCAGTACTTC.

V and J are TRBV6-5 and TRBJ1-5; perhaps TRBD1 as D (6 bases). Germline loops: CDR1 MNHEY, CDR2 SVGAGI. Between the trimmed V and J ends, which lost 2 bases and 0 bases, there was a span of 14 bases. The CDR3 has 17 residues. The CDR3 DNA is TGTGCCAGCAGTTACGGGTCAGGGGCAGATAGCAATCAGCCCCAGCATTTT. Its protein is CASSYGSGADSNQPQHF.

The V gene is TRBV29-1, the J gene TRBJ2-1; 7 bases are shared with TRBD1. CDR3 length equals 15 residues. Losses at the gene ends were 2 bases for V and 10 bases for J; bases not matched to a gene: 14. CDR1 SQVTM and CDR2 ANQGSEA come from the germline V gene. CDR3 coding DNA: TGCAGCGTTGAAACTACGACAGGGTGGCCCTCGGAGCAGTTCTTC. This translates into CSVETTTGWPSEQFF.

CDR3 protein: CASSSETGNPGANVLTF. The DNA for the CDR3 is TGTGCCAGCAGCTCCGAGACAGGGAACCCTGGGGCCAACGTCCTGACTTTC. The J gene is TRBJ2-6, the V gene TRBV13, with 7 bases aligning to TRBD1. Germline trimming cut 4 bases from V and 2 bases from J; bases unmatched to any gene: 8. CDR1 is PRHDT, CDR2 FYEKMQ, per germline (reference sequence). The CDR3 is made up of 17 amino acids.

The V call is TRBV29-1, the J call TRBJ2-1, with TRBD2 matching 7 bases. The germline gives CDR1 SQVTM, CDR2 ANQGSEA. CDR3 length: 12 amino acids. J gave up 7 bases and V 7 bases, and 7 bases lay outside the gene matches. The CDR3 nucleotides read TGCAGCGCCCCCGGGACTACAAATGAGCAGTTCTTC. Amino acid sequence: CSAPGTTNEQFF.

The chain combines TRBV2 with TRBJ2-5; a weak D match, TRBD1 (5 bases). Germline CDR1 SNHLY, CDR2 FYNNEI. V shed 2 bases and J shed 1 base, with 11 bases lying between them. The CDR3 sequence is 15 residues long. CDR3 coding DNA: TGTGCCAGCAGTGAATGGAACAGGATCCAAGAGACCCAGTACTTC. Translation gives CASSEWNRIQETQYF.

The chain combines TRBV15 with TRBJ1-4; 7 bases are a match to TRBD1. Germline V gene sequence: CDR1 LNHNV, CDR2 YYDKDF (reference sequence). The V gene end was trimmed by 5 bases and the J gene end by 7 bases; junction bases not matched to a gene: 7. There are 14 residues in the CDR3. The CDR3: CATSEDRAGEKLFF. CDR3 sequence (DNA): TGTGCCACCAGCGAAGACAGGGCGGGTGAAAAACTGTTTTTT.

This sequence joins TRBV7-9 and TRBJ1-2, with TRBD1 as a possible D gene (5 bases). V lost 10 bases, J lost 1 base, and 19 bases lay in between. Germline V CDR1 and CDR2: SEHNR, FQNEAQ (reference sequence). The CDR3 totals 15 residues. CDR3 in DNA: TGTGCCACCCACCCCAGGGAGGTTGATAACTATGGCTACACCTTC. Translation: CATHPREVDNYGYTF.